This T cell receptor beta chain was captured in a study of OX40 agonist ivuxolimab in advanced cancers. Study overall: Dose-escalation patients' cancers were hepatocellular carcinoma, melanoma, renal cell or head and neck cancer.

The CDR3 contains 15 residues. CDR1 SGHDT and CDR2 YYEEEE come from the germline V gene. V lost 5 bases and J lost 1; bases outside the gene matches: 7. Blood specimens came from baseline, cycle 4 day 1, and cycle 7 day 1. Here immunoSEQ multiplex PCR was the method, and the copy in TCRdb shows in-frame clones only, minus some. The data hold about 100,000 clones, with 90% observed a single time. This TCR was sampled from an adult with an advanced solid tumor such as melanoma, head and neck, liver or kidney cancer. The chain is built from TRBV5-6 and TRBJ2-3; 7 bases agree with TRBD1. This material consisted of CD4+ or CD8+ T cells sorted from blood, taken in a trial of the OX40 agonist ivuxolimab. The CDR3 nucleotides are TGTGCCAGCAGGAGGGGGCCCTTTCGCACAGATACGCAGTATTTT. It specifies CASRRGPFRTDTQYF.